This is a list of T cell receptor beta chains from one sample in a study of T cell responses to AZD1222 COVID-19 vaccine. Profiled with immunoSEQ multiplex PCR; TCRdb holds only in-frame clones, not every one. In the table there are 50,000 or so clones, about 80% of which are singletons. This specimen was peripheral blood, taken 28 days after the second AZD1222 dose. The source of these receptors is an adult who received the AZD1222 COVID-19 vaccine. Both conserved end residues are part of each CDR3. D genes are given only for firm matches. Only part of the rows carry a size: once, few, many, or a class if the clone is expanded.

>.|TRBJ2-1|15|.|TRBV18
TGTGCCAGCTCACCACCGGGGGGCGTTTACAATGAGCAGTTCTTC
CASSPPGGVYNEQFF
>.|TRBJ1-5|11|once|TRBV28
TGTGCCAGCAGCAGAAATCAGCCCCAGCATTTT
CASSRNQPQHF
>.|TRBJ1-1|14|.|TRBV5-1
TGCGCCAGCAGCTTGAAGGGGCAACGCACTGAAGCTTTCTTT
CASSLKGQRTEAFF
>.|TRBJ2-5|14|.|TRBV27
TGTGCCAGCAGTCCCCGGGTGAGTCGAGAGACCCAGTACTTC
CASSPRVSRETQYF
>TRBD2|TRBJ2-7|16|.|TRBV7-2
TGTGCCAGCAGCTTCGGGACTAGCGGGAGGGCCCACGAGCAGTACTTC
CASSFGTSGRAHEQYF
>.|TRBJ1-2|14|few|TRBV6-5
TGTGCCAGCAGTTACGGGGGGGCAGGCCACTTCTACACCTTC
CASSYGGAGHFYTF
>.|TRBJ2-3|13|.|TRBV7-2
TGTGCCAGCAGATTGGGGCGCACAGATACGCAGTATTTT
CASRLGRTDTQYF
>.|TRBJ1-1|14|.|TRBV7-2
TGTGCCAGCAGCTTAAAGGGGATGAACACTGAAGCTTTCTTT
CASSLKGMNTEAFF
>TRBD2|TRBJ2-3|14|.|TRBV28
TGTGCCAGCAGCCCAGCGGGGGGCACAGATACGCAGTATTTT
CASSPAGGTDTQYF
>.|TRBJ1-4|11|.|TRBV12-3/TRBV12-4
TGTGCCAGCTCTTTGGGGGAAGGACTGTTTTTT
CASSLGEGLFF
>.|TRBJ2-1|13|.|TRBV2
TGTGCCAGCAAAGGGAGGTACTACAATGAGCAGTTCTTC
CASKGRYYNEQFF
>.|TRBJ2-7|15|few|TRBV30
TGTGCCTGGAGCGCACCAAGACTTGTAGCCTACGAGCAGTACTTC
CAWSAPRLVAYEQYF
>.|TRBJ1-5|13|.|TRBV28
TGTGCCAGCAGAAATAGGGACGCTCAGCCCCAGCATTTT
CASRNRDAQPQHF
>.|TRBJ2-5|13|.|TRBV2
TGTGCCAGCACACAGGACCAACAAGAGACCCAGTACTTC
CASTQDQQETQYF
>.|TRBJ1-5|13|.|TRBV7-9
TGTGCCAGCTGCGGTACAGGCGATCAGCCCCAGCATTTT
CASCGTGDQPQHF
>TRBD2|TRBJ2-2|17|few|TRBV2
TGTGCCAGCAGTCCTCGACTAGCGGGAGGGTTCACCGGGGAGCTGTTTTTT
CASSPRLAGGFTGELFF
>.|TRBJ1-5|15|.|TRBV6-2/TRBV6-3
TGTGCCAGCAGTTATGGACCATCCCGGGGACAGCCCCAGCATTTT
CASSYGPSRGQPQHF
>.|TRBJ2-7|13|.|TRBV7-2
TGTGCCAGCAGCTTAGTTCAAGCCTACGAGCAGTACTTC
CASSLVQAYEQYF
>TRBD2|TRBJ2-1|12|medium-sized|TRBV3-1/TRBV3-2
TGTGCCAGCAGCCAAAGGGAGGGGTCGCAGTTCTTC
CASSQREGSQFF
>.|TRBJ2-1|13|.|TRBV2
TGTGCCAGCAGAGAAACAGGGTACAATGAGCAGTTCTTC
CASRETGYNEQFF
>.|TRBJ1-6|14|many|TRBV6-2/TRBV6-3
TGTGCCAGCAGTTACGGGGGTCACGGTTCACCCCTCCACTTT
CASSYGGHGSPLHF
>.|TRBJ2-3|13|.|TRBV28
TGTGCCAGCAGTTTAATCGGCACAGATACGCAGTATTTT
CASSLIGTDTQYF
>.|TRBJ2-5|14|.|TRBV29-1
TGCAGCGTTGAATTGGGCAGGGTGAGAGAGACCCAGTACTTC
CSVELGRVRETQYF
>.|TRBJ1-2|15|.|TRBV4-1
TGCGCCAGCAGCGAGTTTGCACAGGTTCTTTATGGCTACACCTTC
CASSEFAQVLYGYTF
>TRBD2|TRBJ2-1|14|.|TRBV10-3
TGTGCCATCAGCCTTAGCGGGGGGCCCGATGAGCAGTTCTTC
CAISLSGGPDEQFF
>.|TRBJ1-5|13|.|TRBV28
TGTGCCAGCAGCCTCACAGGGAATCAGCCCCAGCATTTT
CASSLTGNQPQHF
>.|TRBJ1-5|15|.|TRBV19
TGTGCCAGTAGTATTGGCGGACAGCTCAATCAGCCCCAGCATTTT
CASSIGGQLNQPQHF
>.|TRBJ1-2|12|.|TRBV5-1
TGCGCCAGCGGGGACGGAAACTATGGCTACACCTTC
CASGDGNYGYTF
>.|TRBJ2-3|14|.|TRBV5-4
TGTGCCAGCACAGTTGGGGGGCGCCTAGATACGCAGTATTTT
CASTVGGRLDTQYF
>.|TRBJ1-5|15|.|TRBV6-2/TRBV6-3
TGTGCCAGCAGTTTAGCCAGGGGCCGCAATCAGCCCCAGCATTTT
CASSLARGRNQPQHF
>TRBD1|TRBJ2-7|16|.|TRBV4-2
TGTGCCAGCAGCCACGCAGGGGGAAAGGTAGACTACGAGCAGTACTTC
CASSHAGGKVDYEQYF
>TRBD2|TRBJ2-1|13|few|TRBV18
TGTGCCAGCTCACCGCGGGGGGGAAATGAGCAGTTCTTC
CASSPRGGNEQFF
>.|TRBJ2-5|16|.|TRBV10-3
TGTGCCATCAGTGAGTCGATGGCCGTCCTCCAAGAGACCCAGTACTTC
CAISESMAVLQETQYF
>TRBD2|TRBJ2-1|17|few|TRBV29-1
TGCAGCGTTGAAAGGCTAGCGGGAGTCAGCTCCTACAATGAGCAGTTCTTC
CSVERLAGVSSYNEQFF
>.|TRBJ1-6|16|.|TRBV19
TGTGCCAGTAGTTTTCCAGGGGCGGGTATGAATTCACCCCTCCACTTT
CASSFPGAGMNSPLHF
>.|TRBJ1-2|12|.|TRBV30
TGTGCCTGGAGTGTGGTGCGTAATGGCTACACCTTC
CAWSVVRNGYTF
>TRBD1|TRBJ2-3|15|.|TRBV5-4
TGTGCCAGCAGCGTGGGACAGGGATTTACAGATACGCAGTATTTT
CASSVGQGFTDTQYF
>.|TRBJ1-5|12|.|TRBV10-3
TGTGCCACCCGGACAGACAATCAGCCCCAGCATTTT
CATRTDNQPQHF
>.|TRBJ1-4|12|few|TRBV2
TGTGCCAGCAGGTACTCTAATGAAAAACTGTTTTTT
CASRYSNEKLFF
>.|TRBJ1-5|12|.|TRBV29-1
TGCAGCGTTGCAGGGATAGATCAGCCCCAGCATTTT
CSVAGIDQPQHF
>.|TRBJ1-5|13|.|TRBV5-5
TGTGCCAGCAGCTTGAGCAGCAATCAGCCCCAGCATTTT
CASSLSSNQPQHF
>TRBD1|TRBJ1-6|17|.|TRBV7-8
TGTGCCAGCAGCTTTGGGACAGGGAGCTCCTATAATTCACCCCTCCACTTT
CASSFGTGSSYNSPLHF
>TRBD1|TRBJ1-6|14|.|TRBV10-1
TGCGCCAGCAGAGATGACAGGGAGGAATCACCCCTCCACTTT
CASRDDREESPLHF
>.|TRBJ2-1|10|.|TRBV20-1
TGCAGTGCGACTTACTATGAGCAGTTCTTC
CSATYYEQFF
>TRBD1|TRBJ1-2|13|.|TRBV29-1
TGCAGCGTTGTAGGGACAGGGAGTTATGGCTACACCTTC
CSVVGTGSYGYTF
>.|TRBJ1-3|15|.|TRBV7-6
TGTGCCAGCAGCTTAGGTGGAGGGGCTGGAAACACCATATATTTT
CASSLGGGAGNTIYF
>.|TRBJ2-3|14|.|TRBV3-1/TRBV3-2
TGTGCCAGCAGCTGCTTTGTCATACAAGATACGCAGTATTTT
CASSCFVIQDTQYF
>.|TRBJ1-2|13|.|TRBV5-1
TGCGCCAGCAGCTTGGGGCAGAACTATGGCTACACCTTC
CASSLGQNYGYTF
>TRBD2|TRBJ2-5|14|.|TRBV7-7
TGTGCTAGCAGCTCTACTAGCGGTGGAGAGACCCAGTACTTC
CASSSTSGGETQYF
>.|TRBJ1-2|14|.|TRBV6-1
TGTGCCAGCAGTGAGTTGCAGGGGCTGGATGGCTACACCTTC
CASSELQGLDGYTF
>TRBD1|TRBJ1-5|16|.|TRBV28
TGTGCCAGCAGTAGCTACAGGGGGCTTTGGGATCAGCCCCAGCATTTT
CASSSYRGLWDQPQHF
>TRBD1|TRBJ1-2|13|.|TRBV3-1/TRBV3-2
TGTGCCAGCAGCCGGGGACAGAACTATGGCTACACCTTC
CASSRGQNYGYTF
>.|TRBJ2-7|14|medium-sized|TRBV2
TGTGCCAGCACCCGAGCGCTAGGGGGTTACGAGCAGTACTTC
CASTRALGGYEQYF
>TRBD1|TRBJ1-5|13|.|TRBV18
TGTGCCAGCTCACACGACAGGGCCCAGCCCCAGCATTTT
CASSHDRAQPQHF
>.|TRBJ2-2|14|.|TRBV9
TGTGCCAGCAGCGTAGATTGGGGGACCGGGGAGCTGTTTTTT
CASSVDWGTGELFF
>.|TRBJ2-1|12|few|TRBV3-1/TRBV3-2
TGTGCCAGCAGCCAAGATCAAGCGGGGCAGTTCTTC
CASSQDQAGQFF
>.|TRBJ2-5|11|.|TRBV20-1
TGCAGTGCCGGGCAACAAGAGACCCAGTACTTC
CSAGQQETQYF
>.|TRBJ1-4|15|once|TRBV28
TGTGCCAGCAGTTCGGGCGGCCGAAATGATGAAAAACTGTTTTTT
CASSSGGRNDEKLFF
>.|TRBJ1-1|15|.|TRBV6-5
TGTGCCAGCAGTTACTCGATCAACAGTTACACTGAAGCTTTCTTT
CASSYSINSYTEAFF
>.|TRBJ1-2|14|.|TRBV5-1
TGCGCCAGCAAAACAGGGAAGGCTAACTATGGCTACACCTTC
CASKTGKANYGYTF